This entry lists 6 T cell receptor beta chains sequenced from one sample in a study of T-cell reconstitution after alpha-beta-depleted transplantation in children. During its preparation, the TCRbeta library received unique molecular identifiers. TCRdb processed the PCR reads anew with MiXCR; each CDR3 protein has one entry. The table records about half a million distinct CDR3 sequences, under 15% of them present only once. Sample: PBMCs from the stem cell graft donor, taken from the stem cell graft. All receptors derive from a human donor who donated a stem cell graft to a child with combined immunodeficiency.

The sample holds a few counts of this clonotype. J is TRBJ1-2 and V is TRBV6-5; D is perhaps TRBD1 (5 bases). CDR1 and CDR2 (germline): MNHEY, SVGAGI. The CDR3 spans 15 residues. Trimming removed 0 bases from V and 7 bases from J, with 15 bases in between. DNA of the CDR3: TGTGCCAGCAGTTACTCGAGGGGAGCAATCGGTGGCTACACCTTC. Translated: CASSYSRGAIGGYTF.

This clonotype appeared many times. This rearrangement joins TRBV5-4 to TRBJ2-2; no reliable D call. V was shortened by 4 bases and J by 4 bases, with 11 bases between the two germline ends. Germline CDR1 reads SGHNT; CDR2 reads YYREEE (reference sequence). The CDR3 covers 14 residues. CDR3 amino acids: CASSPDGSTGELFF. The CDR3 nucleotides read TGTGCCAGCAGCCCGGACGGCAGCACCGGGGAGCTGTTTTTT.

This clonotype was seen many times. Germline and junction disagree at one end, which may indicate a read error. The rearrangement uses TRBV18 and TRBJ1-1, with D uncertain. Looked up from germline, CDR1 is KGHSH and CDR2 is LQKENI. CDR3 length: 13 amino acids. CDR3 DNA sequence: TGCGCCAGCAGCCCGGGCCTGAACACTGAAGCTTTCTTT. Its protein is CASSPGLNTEAFF.

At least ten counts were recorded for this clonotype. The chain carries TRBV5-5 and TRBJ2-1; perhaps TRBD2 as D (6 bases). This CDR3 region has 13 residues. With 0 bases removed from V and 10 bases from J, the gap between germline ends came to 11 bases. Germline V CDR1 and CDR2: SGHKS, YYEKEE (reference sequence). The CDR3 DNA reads TGTGCCAGCAGCTTGGATACTAGCAACGAGCAGTTCTTC. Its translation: CASSLDTSNEQFF.

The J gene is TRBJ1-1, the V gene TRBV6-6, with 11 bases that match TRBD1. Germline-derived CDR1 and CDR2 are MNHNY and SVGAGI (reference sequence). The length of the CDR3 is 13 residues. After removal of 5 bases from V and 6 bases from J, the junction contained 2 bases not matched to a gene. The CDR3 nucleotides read TGTGCCAGCAGTCGGGACAGGGGGGCTGAAGCTTTCTTT. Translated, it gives CASSRDRGAEAFF.

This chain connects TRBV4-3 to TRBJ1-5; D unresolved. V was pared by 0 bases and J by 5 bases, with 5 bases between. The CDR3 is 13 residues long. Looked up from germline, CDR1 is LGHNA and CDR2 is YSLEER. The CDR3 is CASSQEYDQPQHF. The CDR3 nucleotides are TGCGCCAGCAGCCAAGAGTACGATCAGCCCCAGCATTTT.